This paragraph covers one TCR beta chain sequence. The sample originates from a study of blood T cells in healthy people across ages. The CDR3 runs 15 residues. Germline V CDR1 and CDR2: SGHRS, YFSETQ. J gave up 5 bases and V 0 bases, and 7 bases lay outside the gene matches. The use of a sample-barcoded 5' primer and a J-beta primer mix characterized a second PCR of roughly 6 to 11 cycles. From the 5' RACE reads, TCRdb called clonotypes with MiXCR, one entry per CDR3 protein. The top ten clones hold about 23% of a sample with 1.5 million to 2 million distinct CDR3 sequences, 30% to 40% of them seen once.

The sequenced material came from blood. The origin of this receptor is a human donor in good health. The chain links TRBV5-1 to TRBJ2-5; 7 nucleotides match TRBD1. This CDR3 reads CASSLGTGATETQYF. The CDR3 DNA sequence: TGCGCCAGCAGCTTGGGTACAGGGGCTACGGAGACCCAGTACTTC.